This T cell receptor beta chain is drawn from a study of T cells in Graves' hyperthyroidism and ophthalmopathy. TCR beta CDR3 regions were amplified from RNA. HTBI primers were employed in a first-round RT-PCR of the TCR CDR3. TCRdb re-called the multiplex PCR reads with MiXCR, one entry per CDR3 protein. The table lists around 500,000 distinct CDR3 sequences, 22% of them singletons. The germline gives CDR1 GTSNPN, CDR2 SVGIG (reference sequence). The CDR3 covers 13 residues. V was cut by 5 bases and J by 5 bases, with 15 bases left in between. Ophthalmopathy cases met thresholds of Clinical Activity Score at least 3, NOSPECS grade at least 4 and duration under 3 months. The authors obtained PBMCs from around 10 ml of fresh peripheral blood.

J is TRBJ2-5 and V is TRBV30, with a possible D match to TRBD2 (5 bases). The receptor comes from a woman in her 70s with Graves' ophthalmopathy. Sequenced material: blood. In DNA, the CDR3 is TGTGCCTGGGGAACCGGGATGGGGGAGACCCAGTACTTC. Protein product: CAWGTGMGETQYF.